Sequencing of this TCR beta chain was carried out in a study of PD-L1 blockade in urothelial cancer. This clone has more than one count but fewer than ten. Germline lookup yields CDR1 LGHNA and CDR2 YSLEER. V was clipped by 3 bases and J by 6 bases; unmatched bases: 11. This CDR3 has 17 residues. Generated by immunoSEQ multiplex PCR, the TCRdb table keeps only in-frame clones and is missing some. The top ten hold roughly 2.7% of the sample, which has approximately 46,000 clones, roughly four fifths seen once. The TCR was taken from a man aged 70-80 years with urothelial cancer. This material consisted of PBMCs, taken around atezolizumab (anti-PD-L1) treatment. The genes are TRBV4-3 and TRBJ2-1; 10 bases are a match to TRBD1. The CDR3 nucleotides are TGCGCCAGCAGCCATGAATATTCCGGGACAGGGGTCAATGAGCAGTTCTTC. Translating gives CASSHEYSGTGVNEQFF.